This T cell receptor (beta chain) was captured in a study of control samples from healthy donors and cancer patients. The method was immunoSEQ multiplex PCR; TCRdb's version includes in-frame clones alone and lacks a portion of them. The sample shows about 89,000 clones, roughly 86% of them seen only once. Germline values: CDR1 LNHDA, CDR2 SQIVND (reference sequence). Between the trimmed V and J ends, which lost 2 bases and 8 bases, there was a span of 12 bases. The CDR3 is made up of 14 amino acids. Sequencing used blood. This chain joins TRBV19 and TRBJ1-4, with D possibly matching TRBD1 (5 bases). This TCR came from a man younger than 40 in good health. In DNA, the CDR3 is TGTGCCAGTAGTATACAGGGTATGGGCGAAAAACTGTTTTTT. This translates into CASSIQGMGEKLFF.